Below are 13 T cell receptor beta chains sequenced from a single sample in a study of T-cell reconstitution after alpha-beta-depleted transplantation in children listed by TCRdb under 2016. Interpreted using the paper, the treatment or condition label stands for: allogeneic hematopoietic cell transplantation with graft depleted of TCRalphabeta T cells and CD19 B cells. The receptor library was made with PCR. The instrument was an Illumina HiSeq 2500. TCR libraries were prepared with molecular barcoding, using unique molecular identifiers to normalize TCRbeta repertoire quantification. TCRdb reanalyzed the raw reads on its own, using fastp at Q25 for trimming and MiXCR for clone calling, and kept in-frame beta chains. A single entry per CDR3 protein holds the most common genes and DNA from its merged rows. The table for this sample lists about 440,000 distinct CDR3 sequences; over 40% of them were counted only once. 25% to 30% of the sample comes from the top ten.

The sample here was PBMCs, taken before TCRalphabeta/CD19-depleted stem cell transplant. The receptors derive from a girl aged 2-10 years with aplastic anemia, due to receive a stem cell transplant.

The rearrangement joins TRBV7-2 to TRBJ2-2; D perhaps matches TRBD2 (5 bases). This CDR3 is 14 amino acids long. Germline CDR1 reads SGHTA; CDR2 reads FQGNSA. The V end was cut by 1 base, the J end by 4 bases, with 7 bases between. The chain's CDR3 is CASSLVRVTGELFF. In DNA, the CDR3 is TGTGCCAGCAGCTTAGTGCGGGTCACCGGGGAGCTGTTTTTT.

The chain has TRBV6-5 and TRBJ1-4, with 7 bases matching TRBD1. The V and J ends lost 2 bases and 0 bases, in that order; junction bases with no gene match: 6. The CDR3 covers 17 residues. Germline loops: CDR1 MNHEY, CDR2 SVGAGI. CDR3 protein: CASSYRGQYATNEKLFF. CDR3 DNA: TGTGCCAGCAGTTACAGGGGGCAGTATGCAACTAATGAAAAACTGTTTTTT.

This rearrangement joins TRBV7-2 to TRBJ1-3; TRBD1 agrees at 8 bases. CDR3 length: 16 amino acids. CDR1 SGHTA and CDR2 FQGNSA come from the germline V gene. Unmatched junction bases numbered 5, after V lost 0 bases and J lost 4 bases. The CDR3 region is CASSLAGQGTGNTIYF. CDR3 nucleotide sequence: TGTGCCAGCAGCTTAGCCGGACAGGGAACGGGAAACACCATATATTTT.

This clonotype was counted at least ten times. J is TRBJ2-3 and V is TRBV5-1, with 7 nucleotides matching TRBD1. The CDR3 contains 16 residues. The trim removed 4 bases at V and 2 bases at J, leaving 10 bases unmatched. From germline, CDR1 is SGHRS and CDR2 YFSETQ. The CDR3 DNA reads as TGCGCCAGCAGCCGGGGACAGACCCTACTCACAGATACGCAGTATTTT. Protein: CASSRGQTLLTDTQYF. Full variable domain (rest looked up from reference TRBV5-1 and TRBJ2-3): KAGVTQTPRYLIKTRGQQVTLSCSPISGHRSVSWYQQTPGQGLQFLFEYFSETQRNKGNFPGRFSGRQFSNSRSEMNVSTLELGDSALYLCASSRGQTLLTDTQYFGPGTRLTVL.

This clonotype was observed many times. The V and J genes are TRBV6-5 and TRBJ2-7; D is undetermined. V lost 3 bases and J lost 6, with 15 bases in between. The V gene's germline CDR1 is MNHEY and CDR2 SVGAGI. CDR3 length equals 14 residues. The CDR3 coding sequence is TGTGCCAGCAGTTATAAGGAGCCTTGGGGCGAGCAGTACTTC. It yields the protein CASSYKEPWGEQYF.

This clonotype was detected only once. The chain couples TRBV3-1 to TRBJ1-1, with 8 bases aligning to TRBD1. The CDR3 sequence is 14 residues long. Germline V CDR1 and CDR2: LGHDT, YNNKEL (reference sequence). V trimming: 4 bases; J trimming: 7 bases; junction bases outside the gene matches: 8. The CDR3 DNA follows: TGTGCCAGCAGCCTTCGACAGGGGCGGGGTGAAGCTTTCTTT. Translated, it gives CASSLRQGRGEAFF.

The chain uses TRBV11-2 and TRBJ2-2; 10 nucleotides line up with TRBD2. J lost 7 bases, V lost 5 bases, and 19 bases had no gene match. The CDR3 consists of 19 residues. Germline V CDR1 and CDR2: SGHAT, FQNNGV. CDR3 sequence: CASSLQGQAIAGGRGELFF. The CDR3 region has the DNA TGTGCCAGCAGCCTCCAAGGACAGGCCATAGCGGGAGGACGCGGGGAGCTGTTTTTT.

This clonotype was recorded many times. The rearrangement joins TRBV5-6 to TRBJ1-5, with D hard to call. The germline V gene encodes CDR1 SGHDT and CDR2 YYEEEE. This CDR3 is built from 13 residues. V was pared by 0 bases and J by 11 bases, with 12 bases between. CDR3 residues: CASSLGEGPAQHF. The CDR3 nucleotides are TGTGCCAGCAGCTTGGGGGAGGGTCCGGCCCAGCATTTT.

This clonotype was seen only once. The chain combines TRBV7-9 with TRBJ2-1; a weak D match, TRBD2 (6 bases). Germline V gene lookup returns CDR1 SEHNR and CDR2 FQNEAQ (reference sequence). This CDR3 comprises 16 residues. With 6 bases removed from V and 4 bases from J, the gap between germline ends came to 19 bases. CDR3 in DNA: TGTGCCAGCAGAGTCAGCCGAGGACTACTGTACAATGAGCAGTTCTTC. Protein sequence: CASRVSRGLLYNEQFF.

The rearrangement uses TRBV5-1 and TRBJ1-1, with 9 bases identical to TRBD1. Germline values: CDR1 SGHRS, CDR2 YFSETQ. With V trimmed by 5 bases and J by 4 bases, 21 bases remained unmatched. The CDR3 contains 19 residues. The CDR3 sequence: CASSLSTTRDRVIGTEAFF. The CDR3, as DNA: TGCGCCAGCAGTTTGTCAACTACTCGGGACAGGGTCATCGGCACTGAAGCTTTCTTT.

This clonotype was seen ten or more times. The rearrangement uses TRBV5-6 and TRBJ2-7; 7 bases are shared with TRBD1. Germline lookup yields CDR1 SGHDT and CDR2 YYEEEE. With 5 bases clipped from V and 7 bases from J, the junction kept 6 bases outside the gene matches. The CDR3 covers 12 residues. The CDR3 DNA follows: TGTGCCAGCAGTTTGACAGGGCGAGAGCAGTACTTC. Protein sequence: CASSLTGREQYF. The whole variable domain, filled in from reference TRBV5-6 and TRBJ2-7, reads DAGVTQSPTHLIKTRGQQVTLRCSPKSGHDTVSWYQQALGQGPQFIFQYYEEEERQRGNFPDRFSGHQFPNYSSELNVNALLLGDSALYLCASSLTGREQYFGPGTRLTVT.

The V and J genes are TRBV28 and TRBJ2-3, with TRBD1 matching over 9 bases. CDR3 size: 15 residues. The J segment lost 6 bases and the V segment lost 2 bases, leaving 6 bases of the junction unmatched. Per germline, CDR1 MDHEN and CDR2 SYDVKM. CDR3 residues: CASSLTGGAFDTQYF. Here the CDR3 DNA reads TGTGCCAGCAGTTTAACAGGGGGCGCTTTCGATACGCAGTATTTT.

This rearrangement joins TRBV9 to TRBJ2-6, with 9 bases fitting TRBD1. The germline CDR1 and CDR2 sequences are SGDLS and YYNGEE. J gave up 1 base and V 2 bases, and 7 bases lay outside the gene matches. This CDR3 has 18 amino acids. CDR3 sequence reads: CASSVTGQGLSGANVLTF. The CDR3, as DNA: TGTGCCAGCAGCGTGACGGGACAGGGACTTTCTGGGGCCAACGTCCTGACTTTC.